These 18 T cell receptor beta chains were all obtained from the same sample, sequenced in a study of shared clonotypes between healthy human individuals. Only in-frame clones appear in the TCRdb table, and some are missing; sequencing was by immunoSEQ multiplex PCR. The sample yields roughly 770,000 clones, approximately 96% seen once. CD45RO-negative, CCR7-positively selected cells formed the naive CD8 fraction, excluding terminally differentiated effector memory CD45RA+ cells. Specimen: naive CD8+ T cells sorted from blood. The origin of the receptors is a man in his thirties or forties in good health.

The CDR3 is CASSLVSGSVTDTQYF. DNA of the CDR3: TGTGCCAGCAGCTTAGTGTCAGGATCCGTCACAGATACGCAGTATTTT. The V and J genes are TRBV7-6 and TRBJ2-3; D ambiguous. CDR1 and CDR2 (germline): SGHVS, FNYEAQ. The CDR3 extends over 16 amino acids. V shed 1 base and J shed 2 bases, with 13 bases lying between them.

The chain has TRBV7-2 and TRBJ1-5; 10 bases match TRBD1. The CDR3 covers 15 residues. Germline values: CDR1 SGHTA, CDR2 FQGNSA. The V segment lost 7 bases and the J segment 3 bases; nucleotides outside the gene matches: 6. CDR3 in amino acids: CASTIGQGDNQPQHF. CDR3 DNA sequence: TGTGCCAGCACCATCGGACAGGGGGACAATCAGCCCCAGCATTTT.

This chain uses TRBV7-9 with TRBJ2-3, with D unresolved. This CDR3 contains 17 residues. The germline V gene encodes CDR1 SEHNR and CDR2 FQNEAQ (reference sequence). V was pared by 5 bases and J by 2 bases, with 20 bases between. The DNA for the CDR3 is TGTGCCAGCAGCAATAGCCCGGACGGACGGGCCACAGATACGCAGTATTTT. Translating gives CASSNSPDGRATDTQYF. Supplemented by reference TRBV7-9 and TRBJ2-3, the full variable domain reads DTGVSQNPRHKITKRGQNVTFRCDPISEHNRLYWYRQTLGQGPEFLTYFQNEAQLEKSRLLSDRFSAERPKGSFSTLEIQRTEQGDSAMYLCASSNSPDGRATDTQYFGPGTRLTVL.

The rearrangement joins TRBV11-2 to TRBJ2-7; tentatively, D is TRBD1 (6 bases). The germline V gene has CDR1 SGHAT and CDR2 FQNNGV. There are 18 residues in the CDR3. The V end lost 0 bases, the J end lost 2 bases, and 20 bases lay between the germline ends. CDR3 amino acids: CASSLDPWGHQTAYEQYF. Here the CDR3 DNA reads TGTGCCAGCAGCTTAGACCCCTGGGGACACCAAACCGCCTACGAGCAGTACTTC.

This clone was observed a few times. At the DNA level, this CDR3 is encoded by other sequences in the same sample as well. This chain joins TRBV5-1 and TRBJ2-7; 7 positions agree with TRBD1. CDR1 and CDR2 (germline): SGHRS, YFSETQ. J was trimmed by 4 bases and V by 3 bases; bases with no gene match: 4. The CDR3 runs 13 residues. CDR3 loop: CASSWTGPYEQYF. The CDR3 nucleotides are TGCGCCAGCAGCTGGACAGGACCTTACGAGCAGTACTTC. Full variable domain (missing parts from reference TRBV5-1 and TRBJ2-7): KAGVTQTPRYLIKTRGQQVTLSCSPISGHRSVSWYQQTPGQGLQFLFEYFSETQRNKGNFPGRFSGRQFSNSRSEMNVSTLELGDSALYLCASSWTGPYEQYFGPGTRLTVT.

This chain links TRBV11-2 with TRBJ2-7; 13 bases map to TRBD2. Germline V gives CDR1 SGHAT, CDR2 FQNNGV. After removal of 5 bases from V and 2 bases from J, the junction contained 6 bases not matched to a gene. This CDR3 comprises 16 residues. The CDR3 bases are TGTGCCAGCAGCCCAGGACTAGCGGGAGCCCCCTACGAGCAGTACTTC. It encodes CASSPGLAGAPYEQYF.

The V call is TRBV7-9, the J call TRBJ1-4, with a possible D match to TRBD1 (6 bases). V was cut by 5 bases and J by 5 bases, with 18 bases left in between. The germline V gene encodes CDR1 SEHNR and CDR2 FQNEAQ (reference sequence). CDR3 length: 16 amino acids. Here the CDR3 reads CASSPFLGGVNEKLFF. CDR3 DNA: TGTGCCAGCAGCCCATTTCTGGGGGGCGTCAATGAAAAACTGTTTTTT.

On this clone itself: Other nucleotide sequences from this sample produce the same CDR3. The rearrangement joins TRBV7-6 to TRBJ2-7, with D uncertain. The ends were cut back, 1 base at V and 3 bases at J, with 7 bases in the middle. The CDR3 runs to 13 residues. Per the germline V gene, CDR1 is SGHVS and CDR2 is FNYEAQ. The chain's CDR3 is CASSLGEVYEQYF. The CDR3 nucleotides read TGTGCCAGCAGCTTAGGCGAGGTCTACGAGCAGTACTTC. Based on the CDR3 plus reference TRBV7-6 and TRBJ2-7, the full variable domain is GAGVSQSPRYKVTKRGQDVALRCDPISGHVSLYWYRQALGQGPEFLTYFNYEAQQDKSGLPNDRFSAERPEGSISTLTIQRTEQRDSAMYRCASSLGEVYEQYFGPGTRLTVT.

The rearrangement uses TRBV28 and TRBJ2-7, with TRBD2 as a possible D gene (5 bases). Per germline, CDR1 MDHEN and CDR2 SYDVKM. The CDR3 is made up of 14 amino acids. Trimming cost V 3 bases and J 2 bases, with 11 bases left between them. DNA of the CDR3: TGTGCCAGCAGTTTCGACGGGAAAACCTACGAGCAGTACTTC. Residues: CASSFDGKTYEQYF.

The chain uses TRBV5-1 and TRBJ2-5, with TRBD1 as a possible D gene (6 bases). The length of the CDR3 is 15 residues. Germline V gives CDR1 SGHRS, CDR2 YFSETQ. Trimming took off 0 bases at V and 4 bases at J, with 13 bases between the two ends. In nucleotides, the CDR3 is TGCGCCAGCAGCTTGGCCCAGGGGTTGGGAGAGACCCAGTACTTC. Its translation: CASSLAQGLGETQYF.

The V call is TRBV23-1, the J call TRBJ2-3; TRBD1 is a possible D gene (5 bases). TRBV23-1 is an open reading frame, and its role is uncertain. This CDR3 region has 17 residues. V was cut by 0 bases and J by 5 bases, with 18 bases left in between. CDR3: CASSQSGLGPSVDTQYF. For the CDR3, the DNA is TGCGCCAGCAGTCAATCGGGGCTGGGGCCCTCGGTAGATACGCAGTATTTT.

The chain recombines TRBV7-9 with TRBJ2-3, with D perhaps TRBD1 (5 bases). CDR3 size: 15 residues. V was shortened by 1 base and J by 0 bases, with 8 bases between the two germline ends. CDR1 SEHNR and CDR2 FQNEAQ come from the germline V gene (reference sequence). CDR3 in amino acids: CASSLVQGSTDTQYF. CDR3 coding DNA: TGTGCCAGCAGCTTAGTTCAGGGTAGCACAGATACGCAGTATTTT. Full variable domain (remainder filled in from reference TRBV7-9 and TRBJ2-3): DTGVSQNPRHKITKRGQNVTFRCDPISEHNRLYWYRQTLGQGPEFLTYFQNEAQLEKSRLLSDRFSAERPKGSFSTLEIQRTEQGDSAMYLCASSLVQGSTDTQYFGPGTRLTVL.

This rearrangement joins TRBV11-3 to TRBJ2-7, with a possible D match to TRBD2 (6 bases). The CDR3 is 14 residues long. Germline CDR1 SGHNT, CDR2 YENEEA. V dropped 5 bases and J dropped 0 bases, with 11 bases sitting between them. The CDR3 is CASSPGVPSYEQYF. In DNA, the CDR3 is TGTGCCAGCAGCCCGGGAGTACCCTCCTACGAGCAGTACTTC.

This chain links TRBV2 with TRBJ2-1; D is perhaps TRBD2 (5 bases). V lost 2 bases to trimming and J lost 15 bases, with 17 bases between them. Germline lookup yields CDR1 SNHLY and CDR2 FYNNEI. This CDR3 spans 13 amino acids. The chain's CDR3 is CASSEFLDSGAFF. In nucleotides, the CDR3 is TGTGCCAGCAGTGAATTCCTGGACTCTGGAGCGTTCTTC.

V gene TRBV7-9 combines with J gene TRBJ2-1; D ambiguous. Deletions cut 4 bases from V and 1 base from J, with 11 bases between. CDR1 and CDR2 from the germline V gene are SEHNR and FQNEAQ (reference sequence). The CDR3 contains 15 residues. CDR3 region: CASSYPDGSYNEQFF. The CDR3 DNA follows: TGTGCCAGCAGCTATCCCGACGGGTCCTACAATGAGCAGTTCTTC.

The CDR3 spells CASRLPGVTGELFF. The CDR3 DNA follows: TGTGCCAGCAGACTTCCAGGGGTCACCGGGGAGCTGTTTTTT. The chain uses TRBV7-9 and TRBJ2-2; possible D gene TRBD1, 6 bases. Trimming removed 6 bases at V and 4 bases at J, with 12 bases between. Germline loops: CDR1 SEHNR, CDR2 FQNEAQ (reference sequence). This CDR3 spans 14 amino acids.

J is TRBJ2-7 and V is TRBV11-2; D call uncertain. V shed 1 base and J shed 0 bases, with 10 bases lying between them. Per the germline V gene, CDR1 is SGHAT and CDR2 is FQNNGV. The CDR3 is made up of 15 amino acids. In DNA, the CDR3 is TGTGCCAGCAGCTTAGGTCCGTTGAGCTCCTACGAGCAGTACTTC. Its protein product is CASSLGPLSSYEQYF. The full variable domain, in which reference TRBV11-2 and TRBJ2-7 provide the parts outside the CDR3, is EAGVAQSPRYKIIEKRQSVAFWCNPISGHATLYWYQQILGQGPKLLIQFQNNGVVDDSQLPKDRFSAERLKGVDSTLKIQPAKLEDSAVYLCASSLGPLSSYEQYFGPGTRLTVT.

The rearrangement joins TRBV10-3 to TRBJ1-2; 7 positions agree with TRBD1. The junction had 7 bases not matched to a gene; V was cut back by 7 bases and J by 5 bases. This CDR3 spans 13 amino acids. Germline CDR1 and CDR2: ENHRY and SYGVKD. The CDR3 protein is CAITEGGQYGYTF. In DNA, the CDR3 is TGTGCCATCACCGAAGGGGGCCAGTATGGCTACACCTTC.